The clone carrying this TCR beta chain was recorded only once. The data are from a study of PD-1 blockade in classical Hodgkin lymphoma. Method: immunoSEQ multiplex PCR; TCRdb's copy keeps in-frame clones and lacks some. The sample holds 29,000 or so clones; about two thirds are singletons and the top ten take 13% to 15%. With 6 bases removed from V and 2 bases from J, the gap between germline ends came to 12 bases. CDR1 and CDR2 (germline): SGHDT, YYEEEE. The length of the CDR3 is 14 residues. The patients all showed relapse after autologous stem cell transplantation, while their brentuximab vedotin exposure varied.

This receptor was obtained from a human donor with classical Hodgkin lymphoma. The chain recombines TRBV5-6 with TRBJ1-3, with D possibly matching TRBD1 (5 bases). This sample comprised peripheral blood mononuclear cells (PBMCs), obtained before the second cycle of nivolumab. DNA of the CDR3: TGTGCCAGCATGCCGATAGGGGCTGGAAACACCATATATTTT. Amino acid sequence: CASMPIGAGNTIYF.